The sequence of this T cell receptor (gamma chain) was determined in a study of Vδ1+ human thymocytes. Findings of the study overall: In the thymus, TRG and TRD repertoires looked highly polyclonal with Gaussian CDR3 lengths.

Regarding this clone: The antigen is undetermined.

RNA was extracted from the cells and then reverse transcribed. Multiplex PCR used pooled V-gene forward primers and a constant-region reverse primer to amplify CDR3s. TCRdb reprocessed the multiplex PCR reads using CATT. The sample includes 25,000 to 30,000 gamma-chain clones, around a fifth of them seen just once. After alphabeta T cell depletion, CD3+ Vdelta1+ Vdelta2- thymocytes were sorted. Germline CDR1 and CDR2: VENAVY and YDSYNSRV. This CDR3 is 9 amino acids long. V was clipped by 9 bases and J by 12 bases; unmatched bases: 8. This rearrangement joins TRGV8 to TRGJ1 or TRGJ2. The sequence was obtained from a boy under three years old who had congenital heart surgery. Sequenced: Vdelta1+ gamma-delta thymocytes from the thymus. The subset: FACS-sorted CD3+ TCRalphabeta- TCRVdelta1+ TCRVdelta2- thymocytes. The CDR3 coding sequence is TGTGCCACCCCTATCGGGAAACTCTTT. Protein sequence: CATPIGKLF.